This TCR beta chain emerged from a study of blood T cell repertoires in COVID-19. Background on the study: Italy, Spain and the United States were the sources of the convalescent and acute COVID-19 samples. T cells, B-cell-depleted T cells, or PBMCs supplied cDNA or gDNA.

Authors' processing steps: Reference gene primer amplification in the assay estimated nucleated cell counts. Measured with immunoSEQ multiplex PCR; TCRdb has only the in-frame clones, and not every one. From that table come the V and J calls and clone size; the DNA was used to work out D and trimming. The sample records fewer than 350,000 clones, around nine tenths being singletons. Sequences were obtained from peripheral blood. The sequence was obtained from a man in his forties with active or convalescent COVID-19.

The CDR3 bases are TGTGCCAGCAGCCTACCATCAGATACGCAGTATTTT. Its translation: CASSLPSDTQYF. The chain has TRBV11-3 and TRBJ2-3; D is ambiguous. V gave up 5 bases and J gave up 4 bases, with 7 bases separating them. The CDR3 loop spans 12 amino acids. Germline V gene sequence: CDR1 SGHNT, CDR2 YENEEA.